Presented here are 27 T cell receptor beta chains from one specimen sequenced in a study of beta chain features in type 1 diabetes. For these TCRs, the target antigens are not known. Expressed TCRB transcripts got sequenced, as all isolated RNA was reverse transcribed. The assay was immunoSEQ multiplex PCR, and TCRdb's table has in-frame clones only and misses some. The data contain a few hundred thousand clones, roughly a tenth of them singletons. Findings and limits, study-wide: Among all four CD4+ subsets, Type 1 diabetes patients had TCRB CDR3s that were moderately but significantly shorter.

Sequencing was carried out using central memory CD4+ T cells from blood. All receptors come from a man aged 25-45 years with type 1 diabetes.

CDR3 in DNA: TGTGCCAGCAGTGAACAGGACCTGAACACTGAAGCTTTCTTT. This encodes CASSEQDLNTEAFF. This chain connects TRBV2 to TRBJ1-1; D not certain. Deletions cut 2 bases from V and 0 bases from J, with 7 bases between. The germline gives CDR1 SNHLY, CDR2 FYNNEI. The CDR3 has 14 residues.

Many counts were recorded for this clone. The chain is built from TRBV10-3 and TRBJ2-5, with 8 positions matching TRBD1. Trimming removed 0 bases from V and 2 bases from J; junction bases left unmatched: 5. This CDR3 spans 16 amino acids. Germline CDR1 ENHRY, CDR2 SYGVKD. DNA of the CDR3: TGTGCCATCAGTGAGTCGAAGACAGGGGTTCAAGAGACCCAGTACTTC. It encodes CAISESKTGVQETQYF.

There are a few counts of this clone. The rearrangement joins TRBV23-1 to TRBJ1-5; D is possibly TRBD1 (5 bases). TRBV23-1 is classed as an ORF, of uncertain function. This CDR3 region has 18 residues. Between the trimmed V and J ends, which lost 10 bases and 1 base, there was a span of 26 bases. CDR3 protein: CATTPSGALKVSNQPQHF. Written as DNA, the CDR3 is TGCGCCACCACCCCGTCCGGGGCCCTCAAGGTAAGCAATCAGCCCCAGCATTTT.

This clone has ten or more counts. The J gene is TRBJ1-5, the V gene TRBV7-2, with D uncertain. The V end lost 4 bases, the J end lost 4 bases, and 17 bases lay between the germline ends. Germline values: CDR1 SGHTA, CDR2 FQGNSA. The CDR3 loop spans 16 amino acids. The CDR3 DNA sequence: TGTGCCAGCAGCTCCAGGTTAACCGTCCTTAATCAGCCCCAGCATTTT. Translation gives CASSSRLTVLNQPQHF.

V and J are TRBV7-2 and TRBJ1-3; D is ambiguous. Trimming took 1 base from V and 5 from J, leaving 9 bases between them. The CDR3 runs to 14 residues. Germline V gives CDR1 SGHTA, CDR2 FQGNSA. In DNA form, the CDR3 reads TGTGCCAGCAGCTTAGGTCAGAACAGAAACACCATATATTTT. Translation gives CASSLGQNRNTIYF.

The chain employs TRBV5-1 and TRBJ1-1; 8 nucleotides agree with TRBD1. CDR1 and CDR2 (germline): SGHRS, YFSETQ. With 4 bases clipped from V and 5 bases from J, the junction kept 13 bases outside the gene matches. CDR3 length equals 16 residues. The CDR3 spells CASSPILGQVLTEAFF. In DNA form, the CDR3 reads TGCGCCAGCAGCCCGATACTGGGACAGGTATTGACTGAAGCTTTCTTT.

This clone was seen many times. The rearrangement links TRBV7-2 to TRBJ2-1, with 12 bases lining up with TRBD1. CDR3 length equals 15 residues. Trimming cost V 2 bases and J 13 bases; bases outside gene matches: 9. Germline CDR1 reads SGHTA; CDR2 reads FQGNSA. CDR3 sequence (DNA): TGTGCCAGCAGCTTATCCGGGACAGGGGGCCTCGTACAGTTCTTC. As protein: CASSLSGTGGLVQFF. Together with reference TRBV7-2 and TRBJ2-1, the CDR3 gives the full variable domain: GAGVSQSPSNKVTEKGKDVELRCDPISGHTALYWYRQSLGQGLEFLIYFQGNSAPDKSGLPSDRFSAERTGGSVSTLTIQRTQQEDSAVYLCASSLSGTGGLVQFFGPGTRLTVL.

In nucleotides, the CDR3 is TGCGCCAGCAGCCAAGAGTTGGCAGATGGTGGCTACACCTTC. Amino acid sequence: CASSQELADGGYTF. The chain recombines TRBV4-3 with TRBJ1-2; D call uncertain. The CDR3 length is 14 residues. Germline V gene data show CDR1 as LGHNA and CDR2 as YSLEER. V was shortened by 0 bases and J by 7 bases, with 12 bases between the two germline ends.

V and J are TRBV18 and TRBJ2-1; D remains unclear. Trimming pared 1 base from V and 5 bases from J, leaving 12 bases between. The CDR3 is made up of 15 amino acids. CDR1 KGHSH and CDR2 LQKENI come from the germline V gene. CDR3 amino acids: CASSPQDGSNNEQFF. CDR3 nucleotide sequence: TGTGCCAGCTCACCACAGGACGGGTCCAACAATGAGCAGTTCTTC.

The rearrangement joins TRBV6-6 to TRBJ1-1; no clear D. Germline lookup yields CDR1 MNHNY and CDR2 SVGAGI (reference sequence). V lost 9 bases and J 1 base, leaving 12 bases between the germline ends. The CDR3 has 13 amino acids. The CDR3, as DNA: TGTGCCAGTATAATAGGGTCGAACACTGAAGCTTTCTTT. Amino acids: CASIIGSNTEAFF.

The J gene is TRBJ2-3, the V gene TRBV7-9, with 13 bases identical to TRBD2. The CDR3 is 16 amino acids. The germline gives CDR1 SEHNR, CDR2 FQNEAQ (reference sequence). V gave up 5 bases and J gave up 4 bases; unmatched junction bases: 6. CDR3 DNA sequence: TGTGCCAGCAGCCCCGGGACTAGCGGGATGGCAGATACGCAGTATTTT. It yields the protein CASSPGTSGMADTQYF.

The V and J genes are TRBV6-5 and TRBJ2-5; D uncertain. Germline lookup yields CDR1 MNHEY and CDR2 SVGAGI. CDR3 length: 13 amino acids. V gave up 3 bases and J gave up 0 bases, with 5 bases separating them. As DNA, the CDR3 is TGTGCCAGCAGTTATTCGTACCAAGAGACCCAGTACTTC. Translated, it gives CASSYSYQETQYF.

There are a few counts of this clone. V and J are TRBV7-6 and TRBJ2-1; 7 nucleotides match TRBD2. The CDR3 runs to 15 residues. J gave up 8 bases and V 8 bases, and 15 bases lay outside the gene matches. In germline, CDR1 is SGHVS, CDR2 FNYEAQ. CDR3: CASRLSAGEWDEQFF. For the CDR3, the DNA is TGTGCCAGCCGGCTCTCGGCGGGAGAGTGGGATGAGCAGTTCTTC. Full variable domain (remainder filled in from reference TRBV7-6 and TRBJ2-1): GAGVSQSPRYKVTKRGQDVALRCDPISGHVSLYWYRQALGQGPEFLTYFNYEAQQDKSGLPNDRFSAERPEGSISTLTIQRTEQRDSAMYRCASRLSAGEWDEQFFGPGTRLTVL.

This clone was observed a handful of times. The chain links TRBV19 to TRBJ1-2; D is unclear. CDR3 length equals 12 residues. The germline V gene encodes CDR1 LNHDA and CDR2 SQIVND (reference sequence). The V end was cut by 8 bases, the J end by 4 bases, with 11 bases between. The CDR3 protein is CASAPGFYGYTF. CDR3 sequence (DNA): TGTGCCAGTGCGCCGGGGTTCTATGGCTACACCTTC.

V and J are TRBV21-1 and TRBJ1-1. TRBV21-1 is deemed a pseudogene. The CDR3 runs 21 residues. The CDR3 DNA is TGTGCCAGCAGCAAAGAGAGTCGGCAGGGAGGATTCATATTCATGAACACTGAAGCTTTCTTT. Encoded protein: CASSKESRQGGFIFMNTEAFF.

This clone was seen only a few times. This chain links TRBV6-1 with TRBJ2-6, with D unclear. This CDR3 has 15 residues. Per germline, CDR1 MNHNS and CDR2 SASEGT. The V and J ends lost 5 bases and 4 bases respectively, with 12 bases between them. Here the CDR3 DNA reads TGTGCCAGCAGTTTTTGGGAATCAGGGGCCAACGTCCTGACTTTC. Its translation is CASSFWESGANVLTF.

The chain links TRBV28 to TRBJ1-2, with a weak D call TRBD1 (5 bases). Germline V gene sequence: CDR1 MDHEN, CDR2 SYDVKM. The CDR3 is made up of 13 amino acids. The ends were cut back, 7 bases at V and 8 bases at J, with 17 bases in the middle. CDR3 in DNA: TGTGCCAGCATGGTGGTACAGGCCTCCGGCTACACCTTC. This codes for CASMVVQASGYTF.

This clone was observed a few times. The CDR3 protein is CASSLDREQTQYF. Written as DNA, the CDR3 is TGCGCCAGCAGCCTTGACAGGGAACAGACCCAGTACTTC. V usage is TRBV5-1 and J usage is TRBJ2-5, with 7 bases fitting TRBD1. The CDR3 consists of 13 residues. V trimming: 4 bases; J trimming: 6 bases; junction bases outside the gene matches: 6. The germline V gene encodes CDR1 SGHRS and CDR2 YFSETQ.

This clone was found many times. The chain recombines TRBV6-1 with TRBJ1-5; TRBD1 matches at 7 bases. Germline V gene lookup returns CDR1 MNHNS and CDR2 SASEGT. The CDR3 has 14 residues. J was trimmed by 5 bases and V by 5 bases; bases with no gene match: 6. The chain's CDR3 is CASSKTGNYQPQHF. The CDR3 DNA is TGTGCCAGCAGTAAGACAGGGAATTATCAGCCCCAGCATTTT.

In this sample, this clone turned up a few times. The chain recombines TRBV18 with TRBJ2-7, with D unresolved. Germline V lookup: CDR1 KGHSH, CDR2 LQKENI. The V end was cut by 0 bases, the J end by 4 bases, with 7 bases between. This CDR3 is 13 amino acids long. The chain's CDR3 is CASSPPSVYEQYF. The CDR3 DNA reads as TGTGCCAGCTCACCACCTTCGGTATACGAGCAGTACTTC.

This clone was picked up a small number of times. The rearrangement links TRBV27 to TRBJ2-2; D not certain. The CDR3 extends over 15 amino acids. The V end lost 3 bases, the J end lost 1 base, and 9 bases lay between the germline ends. CDR1 and CDR2 from the germline V gene are MNHEY and SMNVEV (reference sequence). CDR3 protein: CASSFLNKNTGELFF. DNA for the CDR3: TGTGCCAGCAGTTTTTTAAACAAGAACACCGGGGAGCTGTTTTTT.

About this clone: Mismatch with germline at one junction end may stem from a read error. The same CDR3 arises from other DNA sequences in this sample as well. This sequence joins TRBV28 and TRBJ1-5; D may be TRBD1 (5 bases). The germline V gene encodes CDR1 MDHEN and CDR2 SYDVKM. The CDR3 extends over 15 amino acids. The CDR3 DNA reads as TGTGCCAGCAGTCCTCCATGGGGGAACAATCAGCCCCAACATTTT. Amino acids: CASSPPWGNNQPQHF.

The chain employs TRBV7-9 and TRBJ1-2; possible D gene TRBD1, 5 bases. The V gene lost 5 bases and the J gene lost 5 bases, with 12 bases spanning the gap. Germline V gives CDR1 SEHNR, CDR2 FQNEAQ (reference sequence). The CDR3 contains 13 residues. Written as DNA, the CDR3 is TGTGCCAGCAGCCAAGGGACCGTATATGGCTACACCTTC. Translation: CASSQGTVYGYTF.

This clone showed up just a few times. The V call is TRBV4-1, the J call TRBJ1-5; 7 nucleotides align to TRBD1. Germline-derived CDR1 and CDR2 are MGHRA and YSYEKL. J was trimmed by 0 bases and V by 4 bases; bases with no gene match: 3. This CDR3 contains 15 residues. This chain's CDR3 is CASSLTGDSNQPQHF. CDR3 in DNA: TGCGCCAGCAGCCTCACAGGGGATAGCAATCAGCCCCAGCATTTT.

This rearrangement joins TRBV6-1 to TRBJ2-5; D gene uncertain. The better agreement between TRBJ2-7 and the DNA end casts doubt on the J call. The CDR3 covers 14 residues. Germline V gene sequence: CDR1 MNHNS, CDR2 SASEGT. Here the CDR3 reads CASSEKALSYEQYF. For the CDR3, the DNA is TGTGCCAGCAGTGAAAAGGCCCTTTCCTACGAGCAGTACTTC.

This clone has a count of ten or more. The rearrangement links TRBV7-9 to TRBJ1-5; TRBD1 aligns across 7 bases. V lost 10 bases to trimming and J lost 1 base; unmatched junction nucleotides: 10. Germline-derived CDR1 and CDR2 are SEHNR and FQNEAQ (reference sequence). This CDR3 has 15 residues. The CDR3 DNA sequence: TGTGCCATCGAAGACCGACAGGGAAGCAATCAGCCCCAGCATTTT. Translation gives CAIEDRQGSNQPQHF.

This clone was detected ten times or more. The rearrangement links TRBV19 to TRBJ1-1, with D unresolved. The CDR3 sequence is 11 residues long. Germline V lookup: CDR1 LNHDA, CDR2 SQIVND (reference sequence). Trimming removed 8 bases from V and 5 bases from J, with 9 bases in between. CDR3 coding DNA: TGTGCCAGTTCGAAGGTGACTGAAGCTTTCTTT. This codes for CASSKVTEAFF.